This T cell receptor beta chain was captured in a study of blood T cell repertoires in COVID-19. Overall study: Nucleic acid was either cDNA or gDNA, and it came from T cells, B-cell-depleted T cells, or PBMCs.

Trimming cost V 6 bases and J 1 base, with 14 bases left between them. The CDR3 consists of 15 residues. Germline V gene data show CDR1 as MNHEY and CDR2 as SVGAGI. Data came from immunoSEQ multiplex PCR; TCRdb stores just in-frame clones and leaves some out. The sample carries around 100,000 clones, approximately 91% recorded once. The sample was peripheral blood. V usage is TRBV6-5 and J usage is TRBJ2-3, with D perhaps TRBD1 (5 bases). The sequence was obtained from a man aged 55 to 70 with COVID-19, enrolled during active disease. The CDR3 spells CASSLRGAGTDTQYF. As DNA, the CDR3 is TGTGCCAGCAGCCTGCGTGGGGCAGGCACAGATACGCAGTATTTT.